This paragraph reports one T cell receptor (beta chain). Its antigen is still unknown. The junction departs from germline at one end; a sequencing error may be responsible. The sample has other DNA sequences that encode this CDR3 too. This sample stems from a study of shared clonotypes between healthy human individuals. Study in general: There were three CD4 naive, three CD4 memory, two CD8 naive and one CD8 memory plates per donor. The study's findings and limits: Sharing across a handful of donors was seen in 4.5% to 6.5% of naive CD4 clonotypes.

CDR3 length equals 11 residues. Germline values: CDR1 MNHGY, CDR2 SVAAGI. CD45RO-negative, CCR7-selected cells formed the naive CD8 fraction, which excluded terminally differentiated effector memory CD45RA+ cells. The assay was immunoSEQ multiplex PCR, and TCRdb's table has in-frame clones only and misses some. This table has about 2 million clones, about 95% appearing once. This receptor was taken from a man in his late teens or twenties in good health. Sequencing was performed on naive CD8+ T cells sorted from blood. The chain employs TRBV6-9 and TRBJ1-1; D gene unclear. The CDR3 is CANLLRTEAFF. CDR3 nucleotides: TGTGCCAACTTACTTCGGACTGAAGCCTTCTTT.